Listed below are T cell receptor beta chains from one sample, sequenced in a study of response to subunit inactivated influenza vaccine. TCRdb reanalysed the RT-PCR reads using MiXCR and keeps one entry per CDR3 protein. This sample yields approximately 200,000 distinct CDR3 sequences, of which about 15% are seen a single time; about 26% belongs to the top ten. The source material was CD8+ T cells sorted from PBMCs, sampled 5 days after vaccination. These TCRs come from a middle-aged man who received an inactivated influenza vaccine. The CDR3 runs from the conserved cysteine through the conserved F or W. D genes are given only for firm matches. Where a row states a size, it is once, few, many or the class of an expanded clone; other rows omit it.

V: TRBV25-1
size: -
J: TRBJ2-2
D: -
length: 12
DNA: TGTGCCAGCGAAGGGAACACCGGGGAGCTGTTTTTT
CDR3: CASEGNTGELFF

V: TRBV12-3/TRBV12-4
size: many
J: TRBJ1-1
D: -
length: 13
DNA: TGTGCCAGCAGTTTAGGATCCGGCACTGAAGCTTTCTTT
CDR3: CASSLGSGTEAFF

V: TRBV3-1
size: many
J: TRBJ2-5
D: TRBD2
length: 19
DNA: TGTGCCAGCAGCTCTTCGCTAGCGGGGGGCTACCTGTACCAAGAGACCCAGTACTTC
CDR3: CASSSSLAGGYLYQETQYF

V: TRBV12-3/TRBV12-4
size: -
J: TRBJ2-7
D: -
length: 13
DNA: TGTGCCAGCAGTCCCCAGGGTTTCCACGAGCAGTACTTC
CDR3: CASSPQGFHEQYF

V: TRBV11-2
size: -
J: TRBJ2-5
D: -
length: 17
DNA: TGTGCCAGCAGCTTACCTACGGACAGCAAACTGAAAGAGACCCAGTACTTC
CDR3: CASSLPTDSKLKETQYF

V: TRBV6-2/TRBV6-3
size: few
J: TRBJ1-1
D: -
length: 15
DNA: TGTGCCAGCAGTTACTTAGCACGGATGAACACTGAAGCTTTCTTT
CDR3: CASSYLARMNTEAFF

V: TRBV12-3/TRBV12-4
size: many
J: TRBJ1-5
D: -
length: 13
DNA: TGTGCCAGCAGTTTAAATAGCAATCAGCCCCAGCATTTT
CDR3: CASSLNSNQPQHF

V: TRBV12-3/TRBV12-4
size: -
J: TRBJ2-7
D: -
length: 15
DNA: TGTGCCAGCTGCAACGTGACTGGGTGGGGCGACGAGCAGTACTTC
CDR3: CASCNVTGWGDEQYF

V: TRBV20-1
size: -
J: TRBJ2-7
D: -
length: 17
DNA: TGCAGTGCTAGAGGACTCCCTCGGGACATAGGCTTTTACGAGCAGTACTTC
CDR3: CSARGLPRDIGFYEQYF

V: TRBV20-1
size: -
J: TRBJ2-7
D: TRBD1
length: 15
DNA: TGCAGTGCTAGGTCCCCCACAGGGGCAATCTACGAGCAGTACTTC
CDR3: CSARSPTGAIYEQYF

V: TRBV29-1
size: many
J: TRBJ2-2
D: -
length: 12
DNA: TGCAGCGTGGTCGGAAACACCGGGGAGCTGTTTTTT
CDR3: CSVVGNTGELFF

V: TRBV27
size: few
J: TRBJ1-1
D: -
length: 17
DNA: TGTGCCAGCAGCCACGTTTACAGTGGGGGGGTTAACACTGAAGCTTTCTTT
CDR3: CASSHVYSGGVNTEAFF

V: TRBV12-3/TRBV12-4
size: -
J: TRBJ2-1
D: TRBD1
length: 15
DNA: TGTGCCAGCAGTCGCCGGGGACAGGCCTACAATGAGCAGTTCTTC
CDR3: CASSRRGQAYNEQFF

V: TRBV5-1
size: -
J: TRBJ2-1
D: TRBD1
length: 15
DNA: TGCGCCAGCAGCTGGACAGGGGGGTTGGACAATGAGCAGTTCTTC
CDR3: CASSWTGGLDNEQFF

V: TRBV6-2/TRBV6-3
size: -
J: TRBJ2-7
D: -
length: 13
DNA: TGTGCCAGCAATTGGGGGATATACTACGAGCAGTACTTC
CDR3: CASNWGIYYEQYF

V: TRBV2
size: few
J: TRBJ2-7
D: -
length: 14
DNA: TGTGCCAGCACCGAGGTAGGGACATCCTACGAGCAGTACTTC
CDR3: CASTEVGTSYEQYF

V: TRBV9
size: -
J: TRBJ2-5
D: TRBD2
length: 15
DNA: TGTGCCAGCAGCGGCCAGGGACTAGCCCAAGAGACCCAGTACTTC
CDR3: CASSGQGLAQETQYF

V: TRBV12-3/TRBV12-4
size: -
J: TRBJ2-5
D: -
length: 14
DNA: TGTGCCAGCAGTCACCCCGGGGGGCGCGAGACCCAGTACTTC
CDR3: CASSHPGGRETQYF

V: TRBV6-5
size: -
J: TRBJ1-1
D: TRBD1
length: 16
DNA: TGTGCCAGCAGTTACTCGCCAGGGGGCCTGAACACTGAAGCTTTCTTT
CDR3: CASSYSPGGLNTEAFF

V: TRBV4-2
size: -
J: TRBJ1-1
D: -
length: 13
DNA: TGTGCCAGCAGCGGGGGACCAAACACTGAAGCTTTCTTT
CDR3: CASSGGPNTEAFF

V: TRBV7-9
size: few
J: TRBJ2-7
D: TRBD2
length: 12
DNA: TGTGCCAGCCGAGCGGGAGTCCACGAGCAGTACTTC
CDR3: CASRAGVHEQYF

V: TRBV4-3
size: few
J: TRBJ2-3
D: TRBD2
length: 18
DNA: TGCGCCAGCAGCCAAGATAGTCTAGCGGGAGCCAGCACAGATACGCAGTATTTT
CDR3: CASSQDSLAGASTDTQYF

V: TRBV29-1
size: few
J: TRBJ2-7
D: TRBD2
length: 13
DNA: TGCAGCGTTGCCGCGGGAGGCTTCTACGAGCAGTACTTC
CDR3: CSVAAGGFYEQYF

V: TRBV6-1
size: -
J: TRBJ1-5
D: -
length: 15
DNA: TGTGCCAGCAGTGAGGGGTCAGGGGTAAATCAGCCCCAGCATTTT
CDR3: CASSEGSGVNQPQHF

V: TRBV12-3/TRBV12-4
size: -
J: TRBJ2-5
D: TRBD1
length: 16
DNA: TGTGCCAGCAGTATACAGGGGCAGTACAATCAAGAGACCCAGTACTTC
CDR3: CASSIQGQYNQETQYF